This T cell receptor (beta chain) was sequenced during a study of OX40 agonist ivuxolimab in advanced cancers. In the study overall: Dose-escalation patients had hepatocellular carcinoma, melanoma, renal cell or head and neck cancer. Among those enrolled, mean age was about 58 years (range about 23 to 85) and over 70% were male. Partial responses occurred in Three dose-escalation patients, one with hepatocellular carcinoma and two with cutaneous melanoma.

The table came from immunoSEQ multiplex PCR; TCRdb's copy has only in-frame clones and leaves some out. The repertoire consists of some 80,000 clones, with just under 90% occurring once and the leading ten covering 2.5%. This TCR came from an adult with an advanced solid tumor such as melanoma, head and neck, liver or kidney cancer. The starting material was CD4+ or CD8+ T cells sorted from blood, obtained in a trial of the OX40 agonist ivuxolimab.

The CDR3 here is CAISEQGSNEQYF. The DNA of the CDR3 is TGTGCCATCAGTGAACAGGGAAGTAACGAGCAGTACTTC. The chain combines TRBV10-3 with TRBJ2-7; maybe TRBD1 (6 bases). Germline-derived CDR1 and CDR2 are ENHRY and SYGVKD. The CDR3 length is 13 residues. Trimming took 3 bases from V and 5 from J, leaving 11 bases between them.